These T cell receptor beta chains were read from a single sample in a study of Graves' ophthalmopathy and Graves' hyperthyroidism. MiXCR was run by TCRdb on the multiplex PCR reads, yielding one entry per CDR3 protein. The sample carries fewer than 650,000 distinct CDR3 sequences, approximately 22% recorded once. The sample was peripheral blood. These receptors were collected from a woman under 30 with stable Graves' hyperthyroidism. Some clones in this sample may be carry-over from other donors' samples. CDR3s leave out the opening cysteine and the closing phenylalanine or tryptophan.

CDR3 protein: ATSVLPAEAQANYGYT; V gene: TRBV24-1; J gene: TRBJ1-2
CDR3 protein: ASSKRHPLIGESSYNSPLH; V gene: TRBV3-1; J gene: TRBJ1-6
CDR3 protein: ASSSLVRESEQY; V gene: TRBV27; J gene: TRBJ2-7
CDR3 protein: AWRSDEQY; V gene: TRBV30; J gene: TRBJ2-7
CDR3 protein: ASSIRRGSNTGELF; V gene: TRBV19; J gene: TRBJ2-2
CDR3 protein: ASSLYREVYGYT; V gene: TRBV28; J gene: TRBJ1-2
CDR3 protein: ASSLDRGQTEAF; V gene: TRBV12-3/TRBV12-4; J gene: TRBJ1-1
CDR3 protein: ASSQEFLLSYEQY; V gene: TRBV3-1; J gene: TRBJ2-7
CDR3 protein: ASSASGGASYEQY; V gene: TRBV2; J gene: TRBJ2-7
CDR3 protein: ASSYSTGLDYGYT; V gene: TRBV6-5; J gene: TRBJ1-2
CDR3 protein: ATSDSTASEAF; V gene: TRBV24-1; J gene: TRBJ1-1
CDR3 protein: SARQREGFSYEQY; V gene: TRBV20-1; J gene: TRBJ2-7
CDR3 protein: ASSLKGQGITEAF; V gene: TRBV12-3/TRBV12-4; J gene: TRBJ1-1
CDR3 protein: ASSLDRRETEAF; V gene: TRBV13; J gene: TRBJ1-1
CDR3 protein: ASERTRNTEAF; V gene: TRBV12-3/TRBV12-4; J gene: TRBJ1-1
CDR3 protein: ASSFPTGGANYGYT; V gene: TRBV28; J gene: TRBJ1-2
CDR3 protein: ATSRDAGIQETQY; V gene: TRBV15; J gene: TRBJ2-5
CDR3 protein: SVETSGSSYEQY; V gene: TRBV29-1; J gene: TRBJ2-7
CDR3 protein: AWTGTSGQQETQY; V gene: TRBV30; J gene: TRBJ2-5
CDR3 protein: ASRQTDTEAF; V gene: TRBV6-1; J gene: TRBJ1-1
CDR3 protein: ASSYGRTPGVGELF; V gene: TRBV6-5; J gene: TRBJ2-2
CDR3 protein: ASSLEGRGDYGYT; V gene: TRBV5-1; J gene: TRBJ1-2